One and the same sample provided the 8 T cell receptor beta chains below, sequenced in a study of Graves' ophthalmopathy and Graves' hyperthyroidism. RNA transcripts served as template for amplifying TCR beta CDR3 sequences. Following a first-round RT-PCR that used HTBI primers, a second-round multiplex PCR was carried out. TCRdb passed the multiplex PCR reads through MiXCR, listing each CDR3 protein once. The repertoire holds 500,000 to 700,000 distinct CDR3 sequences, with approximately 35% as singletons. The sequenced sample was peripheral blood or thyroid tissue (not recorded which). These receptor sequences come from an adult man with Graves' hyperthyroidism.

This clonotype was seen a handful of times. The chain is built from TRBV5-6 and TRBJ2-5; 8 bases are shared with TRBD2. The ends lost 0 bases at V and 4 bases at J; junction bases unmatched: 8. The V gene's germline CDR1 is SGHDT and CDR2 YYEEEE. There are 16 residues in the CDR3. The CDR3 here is CASSLVRGAAGETQYF. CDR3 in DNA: TGTGCCAGCAGCTTGGTGCGGGGGGCGGCAGGAGAGACCCAGTACTTC.

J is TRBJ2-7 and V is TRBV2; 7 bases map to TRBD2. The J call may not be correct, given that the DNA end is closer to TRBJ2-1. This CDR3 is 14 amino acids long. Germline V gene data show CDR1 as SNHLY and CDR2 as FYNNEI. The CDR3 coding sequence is TGTGCCAGCAGCGTAGGGTTAGCGGGCAATGAGCAGTTCTTC. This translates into CASSVGLAGNEQFF.

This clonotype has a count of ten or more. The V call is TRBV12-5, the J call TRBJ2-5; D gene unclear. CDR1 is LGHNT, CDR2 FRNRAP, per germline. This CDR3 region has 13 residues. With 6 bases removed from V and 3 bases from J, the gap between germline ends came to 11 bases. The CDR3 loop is CASGTDSEETQYF. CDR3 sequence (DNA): TGTGCTAGTGGAACAGACTCAGAAGAGACCCAGTACTTC. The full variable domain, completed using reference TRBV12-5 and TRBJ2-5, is DARVTQTPRHKVTEMGQEVTMRCQPILGHNTVFWYRQTMMQGLELLAYFRNRAPLDDSGMPKDRFSAEMPDATLATLKIQPSEPRDSAVYFCASGTDSEETQYFGPGTRLLVL.

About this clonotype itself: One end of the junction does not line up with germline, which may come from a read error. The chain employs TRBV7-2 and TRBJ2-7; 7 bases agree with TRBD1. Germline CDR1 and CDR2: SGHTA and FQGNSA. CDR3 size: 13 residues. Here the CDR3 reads CATSQQGRHEQYF. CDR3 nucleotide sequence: TGTGCCACCAGCCAACAGGGGCGCCACGAGCAGTACTTC.

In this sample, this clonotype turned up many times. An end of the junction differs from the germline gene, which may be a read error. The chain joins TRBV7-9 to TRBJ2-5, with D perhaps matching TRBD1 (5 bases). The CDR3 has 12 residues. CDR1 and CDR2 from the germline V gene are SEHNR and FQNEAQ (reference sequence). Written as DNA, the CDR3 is TGTGCCAGCGGCTTAGGGGCGGAGACCCAGTACTTC. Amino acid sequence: CASGLGAETQYF.

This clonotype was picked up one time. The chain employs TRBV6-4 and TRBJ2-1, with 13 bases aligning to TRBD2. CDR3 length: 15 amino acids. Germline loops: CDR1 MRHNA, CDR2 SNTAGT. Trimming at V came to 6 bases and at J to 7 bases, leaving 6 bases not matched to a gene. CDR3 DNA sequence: TGTGCCAGCAGCGTACTAGCGGGAGGGTCTAATGAGCAGTTCTTC. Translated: CASSVLAGGSNEQFF.

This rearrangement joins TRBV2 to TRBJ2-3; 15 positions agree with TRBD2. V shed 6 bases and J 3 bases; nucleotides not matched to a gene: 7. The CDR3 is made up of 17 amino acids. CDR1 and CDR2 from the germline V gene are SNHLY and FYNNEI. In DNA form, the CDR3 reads TGTGCCAGCAGCTCAAGGACTAGCGGGAGGGTTACAGATACGCAGTATTTT. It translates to CASSSRTSGRVTDTQYF.

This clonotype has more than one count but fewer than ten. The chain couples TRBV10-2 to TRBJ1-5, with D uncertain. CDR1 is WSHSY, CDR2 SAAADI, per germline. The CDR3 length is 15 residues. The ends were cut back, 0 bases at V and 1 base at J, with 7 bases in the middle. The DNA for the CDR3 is TGCGCCAGCAGTGAGTCGTCGCTCAGCAATCAGCCCCAGCATTTT. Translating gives CASSESSLSNQPQHF.